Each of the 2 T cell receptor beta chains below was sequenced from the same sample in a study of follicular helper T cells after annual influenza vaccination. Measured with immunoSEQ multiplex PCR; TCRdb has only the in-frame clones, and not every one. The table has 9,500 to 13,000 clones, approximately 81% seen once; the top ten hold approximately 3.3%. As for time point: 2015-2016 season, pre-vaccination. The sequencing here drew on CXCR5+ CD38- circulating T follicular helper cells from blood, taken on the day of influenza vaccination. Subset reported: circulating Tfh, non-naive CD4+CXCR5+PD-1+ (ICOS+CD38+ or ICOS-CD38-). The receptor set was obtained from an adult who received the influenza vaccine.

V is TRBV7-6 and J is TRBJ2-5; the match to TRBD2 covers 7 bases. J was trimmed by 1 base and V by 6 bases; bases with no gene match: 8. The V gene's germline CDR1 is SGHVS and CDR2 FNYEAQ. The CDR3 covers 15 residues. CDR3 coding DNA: TGTGCCAGCAGAGCGGGGAGCACTCTCCAAGAGACCCAGTACTTC. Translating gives CASRAGSTLQETQYF.

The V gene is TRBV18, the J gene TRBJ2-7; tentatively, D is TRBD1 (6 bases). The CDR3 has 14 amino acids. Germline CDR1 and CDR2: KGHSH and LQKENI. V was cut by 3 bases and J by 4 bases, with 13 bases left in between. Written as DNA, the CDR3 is TGTGCCAGCTCACCCGGACAGCAGAGTTACGAGCAGTACTTC. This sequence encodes CASSPGQQSYEQYF.